Below, one T cell receptor (beta chain) is given with its context. J gave up 0 bases and V 9 bases, and 3 bases lay outside the gene matches. Germline V gene sequence: CDR1 ENHRY, CDR2 SYGVKD. The CDR3 is 14 amino acids. This sample stems from a study of OX40 agonist ivuxolimab in advanced cancers. Data came from immunoSEQ multiplex PCR; TCRdb stores just in-frame clones and leaves some out. The table includes over 75,000 clones, about 93% detected once. Systemic immunosuppression or autoimmune disease history was grounds to exclude patients. The TCR comes from an adult with an advanced solid tumor such as melanoma, head and neck, liver or kidney cancer. V and J are TRBV10-3 and TRBJ2-1; 9 nucleotides line up with TRBD2. Sequenced material: CD4+ or CD8+ T cells sorted from blood, taken in a trial of the OX40 agonist ivuxolimab. CDR3 loop: CAITRGGSYNEQFF. CDR3 DNA: TGTGCCATTACGCGGGGGGGCTCCTACAATGAGCAGTTCTTC.